Listed below are T cell receptor beta chains from one sample, sequenced in a study of Graves' ophthalmopathy and Graves' hyperthyroidism. TCRdb analysed the multiplex PCR reads with MiXCR anew, one entry per CDR3 protein. The sample lists a few hundred thousand distinct CDR3 sequences, roughly 21% occurring once. The material sequenced was peripheral blood. The receptors stem from a woman aged 50 to 65 with Graves' ophthalmopathy. The CDR3 runs from the conserved cysteine through the conserved F or W. The D gene is left open where the match is weak. Only some rows state a clone size, as once, few, many or a class for expanded clones.

V gene: TRBV6-1; D gene: TRBD1; J gene: TRBJ2-7; CDR3 length: 14; clone size: many; CDR3 DNA: TGTGCCAGCAGCGTAGGGACAGGTTTCTACGAGCAGTACTTC; CDR3 protein: CASSVGTGFYEQYF
V gene: TRBV28; D gene: .; J gene: TRBJ2-7; CDR3 length: 14; clone size: many; CDR3 DNA: TGTGCCAGCAGTTCTTTGGCGAGGCGCTACGAGCAGTACTTC; CDR3 protein: CASSSLARRYEQYF
V gene: TRBV20-1; D gene: TRBD2; J gene: TRBJ2-4; CDR3 length: 15; clone size: .; CDR3 DNA: TGCAGTGCTAGAGATCCCACTAGCGGCAAAAACATTCAGTACTTC; CDR3 protein: CSARDPTSGKNIQYF
V gene: TRBV9; D gene: TRBD1; J gene: TRBJ1-1; CDR3 length: 14; clone size: many; CDR3 DNA: TGTGCCAGCAGCGTAGAAGGGACAGGCACTGAAGCTTTCTTT; CDR3 protein: CASSVEGTGTEAFF
V gene: TRBV7-8; D gene: .; J gene: TRBJ2-7; CDR3 length: 15; clone size: many; CDR3 DNA: TGTGCCAGCAGCTTCCTTACAGGGAGCTCCTACGAGCAGTACTTC; CDR3 protein: CASSFLTGSSYEQYF
V gene: TRBV6-1; D gene: .; J gene: TRBJ1-2; CDR3 length: 15; clone size: once; CDR3 DNA: TGTGCCAGCAGTGCGTACCCTGAAGCTAACTATGGCTACACCTTC; CDR3 protein: CASSAYPEANYGYTF
V gene: TRBV12-3/TRBV12-4; D gene: .; J gene: TRBJ1-2; CDR3 length: 13; clone size: many; CDR3 DNA: TGTGCCAGCAGTTTTACGGAATCCTATGGCTACACCTTC; CDR3 protein: CASSFTESYGYTF
V gene: TRBV4-2; D gene: .; J gene: TRBJ1-1; CDR3 length: 15; clone size: many; CDR3 DNA: TGTGCCAGCAGCCACGGGGGACGGGAGAACACTGAAGCTTTCTTT; CDR3 protein: CASSHGGRENTEAFF
V gene: TRBV6-5; D gene: TRBD1; J gene: TRBJ1-5; CDR3 length: 16; clone size: few; CDR3 DNA: TGTGCCAGCAGTTACGGTCCAGGGGGCAACAATCAGCCCCAGCATTTT; CDR3 protein: CASSYGPGGNNQPQHF
V gene: TRBV5-1; D gene: TRBD2; J gene: TRBJ2-4; CDR3 length: 14; clone size: many; CDR3 DNA: TGCGCCAGCAGCGGTGGTAGCGGGGGAAACATTCAGTACTTC; CDR3 protein: CASSGGSGGNIQYF
V gene: TRBV6-1; D gene: TRBD1; J gene: TRBJ1-6; CDR3 length: 15; clone size: few; CDR3 DNA: TGTGCCAGCAGTGAACAGGGGGCAAATAATTCACCCCTCCACTTT; CDR3 protein: CASSEQGANNSPLHF
V gene: TRBV6-1; D gene: TRBD2; J gene: TRBJ2-7; CDR3 length: 15; clone size: many; CDR3 DNA: TGTGCCAGCAGTGGTACTAGCGGGCCTCCCTACGAGCAGTACTTC; CDR3 protein: CASSGTSGPPYEQYF
V gene: TRBV11-3; D gene: .; J gene: TRBJ2-2; CDR3 length: 14; clone size: many; CDR3 DNA: TGTGCCAGCAGCTTAATTGGAAACACCGGGGAGCTGTTTTTT; CDR3 protein: CASSLIGNTGELFF
V gene: TRBV24-1; D gene: TRBD1; J gene: TRBJ1-2; CDR3 length: 16; clone size: .; CDR3 DNA: TGTGCCACCAGTGACACTACCGGGACAGGGGCCGGCGGCTACACCTTC; CDR3 protein: CATSDTTGTGAGGYTF
V gene: TRBV5-1; D gene: TRBD1; J gene: TRBJ2-5; CDR3 length: 16; clone size: .; CDR3 DNA: TGCGCCAGCAGCTCTACCGGGACAGGGTGGGGAGAGACCCAGTACTTC; CDR3 protein: CASSSTGTGWGETQYF
V gene: TRBV2; D gene: .; J gene: TRBJ1-5; CDR3 length: 14; clone size: few; CDR3 DNA: TGTGCCAGCAGGAAGGACAGTCCGAATCAGCCCCAGCATTTT; CDR3 protein: CASRKDSPNQPQHF
V gene: TRBV6-5; D gene: .; J gene: TRBJ1-1; CDR3 length: 12; clone size: many; CDR3 DNA: TGTGCCAGCAGTTTCACCGGAGGGAACGCTTTCTTT; CDR3 protein: CASSFTGGNAFF
V gene: TRBV7-8; D gene: TRBD1; J gene: TRBJ2-5; CDR3 length: 14; clone size: few; CDR3 DNA: TGTGCCAGCAGCCTCCCGACAGGGTTGGAGACCCAGTACTTC; CDR3 protein: CASSLPTGLETQYF
V gene: TRBV6-1; D gene: .; J gene: TRBJ1-1; CDR3 length: 14; clone size: many; CDR3 DNA: TGTGCCAGCAGTGAACAGGTCCGGGGGACTGAAGCTTTCTTT; CDR3 protein: CASSEQVRGTEAFF
V gene: TRBV7-6; D gene: .; J gene: TRBJ1-2; CDR3 length: 14; clone size: many; CDR3 DNA: TGTGCCAGCAGCTTAGGCTCCCTTTCAAGTGAGGTGACCTTC; CDR3 protein: CASSLGSLSSEVTF
V gene: TRBV28; D gene: TRBD1; J gene: TRBJ2-7; CDR3 length: 15; clone size: .; CDR3 DNA: TGTGCCAGCGGAGACAGGGGGCCCAGATATTACGAGCAGTACTTC; CDR3 protein: CASGDRGPRYYEQYF
V gene: TRBV3-1; D gene: .; J gene: TRBJ2-5; CDR3 length: 15; clone size: many; CDR3 DNA: TGTGCCAGCAGCCAACGCAGGGGAGTAGAGGAGACCCAGTACTTC; CDR3 protein: CASSQRRGVEETQYF
V gene: TRBV19; D gene: TRBD1; J gene: TRBJ1-2; CDR3 length: 15; clone size: many; CDR3 DNA: TGTGCCAGTAGTGTCCAGGGGGCGAGGAGGACTGGCTACACCTTC; CDR3 protein: CASSVQGARRTGYTF
V gene: TRBV6-1; D gene: TRBD1; J gene: TRBJ1-1; CDR3 length: 14; clone size: many; CDR3 DNA: TGTGCCAGCAGTGCGACAGGGGCGACCACTGAAGCTTTCTTT; CDR3 protein: CASSATGATTEAFF
V gene: TRBV29-1; D gene: .; J gene: TRBJ2-4; CDR3 length: 16; clone size: many; CDR3 DNA: TGCAGCGCCGGCGACACTTTAGGGGGGGTGTCAGGCATTCAGTACTTC; CDR3 protein: CSAGDTLGGVSGIQYF
V gene: TRBV20-1; D gene: TRBD1; J gene: TRBJ1-2; CDR3 length: 16; clone size: many; CDR3 DNA: TGCAGTGCTAGAGATCCCCAATCGACAGGGGGGAGGCGCTACACCTTC; CDR3 protein: CSARDPQSTGGRRYTF
V gene: TRBV29-1; D gene: .; J gene: TRBJ2-5; CDR3 length: 12; clone size: many; CDR3 DNA: TGCAGCGTGGGGCCTACACAAGAGACCCAGTACTTC; CDR3 protein: CSVGPTQETQYF
V gene: TRBV6-1; D gene: TRBD1; J gene: TRBJ1-1; CDR3 length: 15; clone size: many; CDR3 DNA: TGTGCCAGCAGTACCCAGGGGGTGATGAACACTGAAGCTTTCTTT; CDR3 protein: CASSTQGVMNTEAFF
V gene: TRBV15; D gene: .; J gene: TRBJ1-5; CDR3 length: 16; clone size: .; CDR3 DNA: TGTGCCACCAGCAGAGCCGATCTTTTTAGCAATCAGCCCCAGCATTTT; CDR3 protein: CATSRADLFSNQPQHF
V gene: TRBV28; D gene: .; J gene: TRBJ1-6; CDR3 length: 12; clone size: many; CDR3 DNA: TGTGCCAGCAGTTTAAATTTTTCACCCCTCCACTTT; CDR3 protein: CASSLNFSPLHF
V gene: TRBV4-1; D gene: TRBD2; J gene: TRBJ2-5; CDR3 length: 16; clone size: many; CDR3 DNA: TGCGCCAGCAGCCAAGAACGCAGCGGGAGCCGAGAGACCCAGTACTTC; CDR3 protein: CASSQERSGSRETQYF
V gene: TRBV5-1; D gene: .; J gene: TRBJ2-2; CDR3 length: 14; clone size: few; CDR3 DNA: TGCGCCAGCAGGCCAGAGGCGGGAACCGGGGAGCTGTTTTTT; CDR3 protein: CASRPEAGTGELFF
V gene: TRBV28; D gene: .; J gene: TRBJ2-7; CDR3 length: 15; clone size: many; CDR3 DNA: TGTGCCAGCAGTCCTCCCGGGGGGACAGCCTACGAGCAGTACTTC; CDR3 protein: CASSPPGGTAYEQYF
V gene: TRBV12-3/TRBV12-4; D gene: TRBD1; J gene: TRBJ2-7; CDR3 length: 14; clone size: many; CDR3 DNA: TGTGCCAGCAGTACCGGGACAGTCGGCTACGAGCAGTACTTC; CDR3 protein: CASSTGTVGYEQYF
V gene: TRBV6-2/TRBV6-3; D gene: .; J gene: TRBJ2-7; CDR3 length: 14; clone size: .; CDR3 DNA: TGTGCCAGCAGTTTCGAAACAGGGTCCCACGAGCAGTACTTC; CDR3 protein: CASSFETGSHEQYF
V gene: TRBV29-1; D gene: TRBD1; J gene: TRBJ2-5; CDR3 length: 13; clone size: many; CDR3 DNA: TGCAGCGTTCCCGGACAGGGACCAGAGACCCAGTACTTC; CDR3 protein: CSVPGQGPETQYF
V gene: TRBV28; D gene: .; J gene: TRBJ1-2; CDR3 length: 16; clone size: .; CDR3 DNA: TGTGCCAGCACCGAGTTTATTGGCGGGGCGAGCTATGGCTACACCTTC; CDR3 protein: CASTEFIGGASYGYTF
V gene: TRBV11-2; D gene: TRBD2; J gene: TRBJ2-7; CDR3 length: 14; clone size: .; CDR3 DNA: TGTGCCAGCAGCTTATTGCGGGAGGTCTTCGAGCAGTACTTC; CDR3 protein: CASSLLREVFEQYF
V gene: TRBV20-1; D gene: TRBD1; J gene: TRBJ1-1; CDR3 length: 17; clone size: many; CDR3 DNA: TGCAGTGCTAGAGATCCACGGACAGGGGTAATGAACACTGAAGCTTTCTTT; CDR3 protein: CSARDPRTGVMNTEAFF
V gene: TRBV7-8; D gene: .; J gene: TRBJ2-7; CDR3 length: 12; clone size: .; CDR3 DNA: TGTGCCAGCAGGGGCAGGGGACGCGAGCAGTACTTC; CDR3 protein: CASRGRGREQYF
V gene: TRBV7-3; D gene: TRBD2; J gene: TRBJ2-5; CDR3 length: 15; clone size: .; CDR3 DNA: TGTGCCAGCAGCCCTAGCGGGAGTTCGGGTGAGACCCAGTACTTC; CDR3 protein: CASSPSGSSGETQYF
V gene: TRBV5-1; D gene: TRBD2; J gene: TRBJ2-7; CDR3 length: 15; clone size: few; CDR3 DNA: TGCGCCAGCAGCTTCGGGCTAGCGGGAGGGAAAGAGCAGTACTTC; CDR3 protein: CASSFGLAGGKEQYF
V gene: TRBV6-5; D gene: .; J gene: TRBJ2-2; CDR3 length: 13; clone size: few; CDR3 DNA: TGTGCCAGCAGTTGGGACGGCACCGGGGAGCTGTTTTTT; CDR3 protein: CASSWDGTGELFF
V gene: TRBV6-1; D gene: .; J gene: TRBJ2-7; CDR3 length: 11; clone size: many; CDR3 DNA: TGTGCCAGCAGCGACTATCACGAGCAGTACTTC; CDR3 protein: CASSDYHEQYF